The 28 T cell receptor beta chains below come from one sample, sequenced in a study of blood T cells in healthy people across ages (dated by TCRdb to the mid-2010s). Receptor amplification or capture employed 5' RACE. The second PCR ran for about 7 to 11 cycles and used a J-beta primer mix along with a sample-barcoded 5' primer. TCRdb reprocessing: public reads trimmed at Q25 with fastp, clones called with MiXCR, in-frame beta chains kept. Rows are unified per CDR3 protein, each entry keeping the most common DNA and genes. The sample records fewer than 2,000,000 distinct CDR3 sequences, about two fifths of which are singletons. Approximately 22% of the sample comes from the top ten. The sample taken for sequencing was blood. These receptors were obtained from a human donor in good health.

A note on this clonotype: Mismatch with germline at one junction end may stem from a read error. The chain carries TRBV4-3 and TRBJ2-1; D possibly corresponds to TRBD2 (6 bases). The CDR3 has 17 amino acids. The germline gives CDR1 LGHNA, CDR2 YSLEER. CDR3 protein: CASSQRRDATTYDEQFF. The DNA of the CDR3 is TGCGCCAGCAGCCAAAGGAGGGATGCTACTACCTACGATGAGCAGTTCTTC.

The chain combines TRBV20-1 with TRBJ2-7, with D perhaps given as TRBD1 or TRBD2 (5 bases each). Trimming cost V 6 bases and J 0 bases, with 18 bases left between them. The germline V gene encodes CDR1 DFQATT and CDR2 SNEGSKA (reference sequence). The CDR3 sequence is 15 residues long. The CDR3 is CSAEIPGRSSYEQYF. The CDR3 region has the DNA TGCAGTGCGGAAATCCCGGGACGTAGCTCCTACGAGCAGTACTTC.

Concerning this clonotype itself: One junction end does not reproduce the germline sequence, and a read error may be involved. The chain couples TRBV13 to TRBJ1-2, with TRBD1 matching 9 bases. The CDR3 length is 14 residues. Germline assignment: CDR1 PRHDT and CDR2 FYEKMQ (reference sequence). CDR3 DNA sequence: TGTGCCAGCAGCCTAGGGACAGGGAAGTATGGCTACACCTTC. Its translation is CASSLGTGKYGYTF.

The table lists this clonotype with a few counts. This chain links TRBV20-1 with TRBJ2-7; possible D gene TRBD2, 6 bases. The germline gives CDR1 DFQATT, CDR2 SNEGSKA (reference sequence). The CDR3 totals 15 residues. Between the trimmed V and J ends, which lost 1 base and 5 bases, there was a span of 18 bases. The CDR3 coding sequence is TGCAGTGCTAGAGGGAAATTCGCCTGGGGGGACGAGCAGTACTTC. Translation: CSARGKFAWGDEQYF.

The J gene is TRBJ2-1, the V gene TRBV2; tentatively, D is TRBD1 (6 bases). There are 16 residues in the CDR3. Germline-derived CDR1 and CDR2 are SNHLY and FYNNEI. V gave up 5 bases and J gave up 0 bases, with 14 bases separating them. CDR3 bases: TGTGCCAGCAGTAATCCATTCAGGGGCTCCTACAATGAGCAGTTCTTC. Amino acid sequence: CASSNPFRGSYNEQFF.

Points on this clonotype: At one boundary the junction diverges from the germline segment, which might be a read error. The chain carries TRBV3-1 and TRBJ2-1; D possibly corresponds to TRBD1 (6 bases). The germline V gene has CDR1 LGHDT and CDR2 YNNKEL (reference sequence). CDR3 length: 17 amino acids. CDR3 protein: CAGSQDGQLSSYNEQFF. CDR3 DNA: TGTGCCGGCAGCCAAGACGGACAGTTAAGCTCCTACAATGAGCAGTTCTTC.

The CDR3 here is CSAPTNGGRGYGYTF. In nucleotides, the CDR3 is TGCAGTGCGCCAACGAATGGGGGGCGCGGCTATGGCTACACCTTC. This chain links TRBV20-1 with TRBJ1-2; possibly TRBD1 for D (6 bases). This CDR3 has 15 residues. The germline V gene has CDR1 DFQATT and CDR2 SNEGSKA (reference sequence). The germline V and J ends were trimmed by 6 bases and 4 bases, with 21 bases remaining between them.

This chain connects TRBV29-1 to TRBJ1-2, with TRBD1 identical over 7 bases. Germline V gene data show CDR1 as SQVTM and CDR2 as ANQGSEA. This CDR3 is 13 amino acids long. Losses at the gene ends were 4 bases for V and 4 bases for J; bases not matched to a gene: 6. CDR3 coding DNA: TGCAGCGTTGCGGGACAGCTTACCTATGGCTACACCTTC. Translation: CSVAGQLTYGYTF.

The sample holds one count of this clonotype. The rearrangement uses TRBV7-2 and TRBJ2-5; D perhaps matches TRBD1 (5 bases). Gene TRBJ2-7 matches the end of the DNA better, so the J call may be wrong. The CDR3 has 14 amino acids. CDR1 is SGHTA, CDR2 FQGNSA, per germline. This CDR3 is CASSFASIRDEQYF. In nucleotides, the CDR3 is TGTGCCAGCAGCTTCGCCTCGATCAGGGACGAGCAGTACTTC.

The rearrangement uses TRBV11-3 and TRBJ1-1; D uncertain. Trimming left V 5 bases short and J 3 bases short, with 16 bases between. This CDR3 contains 15 residues. Germline loops: CDR1 SGHNT, CDR2 YENEEA. CDR3 sequence: CASSKRTGWDTEAFF. In DNA form, the CDR3 reads TGTGCCAGCAGCAAAAGGACGGGATGGGACACTGAAGCTTTCTTT.

The rearrangement joins TRBV7-3 to TRBJ1-2; 10 bases align to TRBD1. Germline CDR1 and CDR2: SGHTA and FQGTGA. V shed 3 bases, J shed 6 bases, and the junction held 4 bases outside the gene matches. The CDR3 is 14 residues long. The CDR3 sequence: CASSLTGGSNGYTF. In DNA form, the CDR3 reads TGTGCCAGCAGCTTGACAGGGGGCAGTAATGGCTACACCTTC.

This clonotype was recorded a few times. The chain has TRBV5-1 and TRBJ2-3, with TRBD2 identical over 8 bases. Germline trimming cut 2 bases from V and 4 bases from J; bases unmatched to any gene: 3. The CDR3 runs to 14 residues. Germline loops: CDR1 SGHRS, CDR2 YFSETQ. CDR3 in amino acids: CASSFAGGSDTQYF. CDR3 coding DNA: TGCGCCAGCAGCTTCGCGGGGGGATCAGATACGCAGTATTTT.

The chain couples TRBV12-3 or TRBV12-4 to TRBJ1-1; D is unclear. V was clipped by 7 bases and J by 1 base, with 10 bases between them. This CDR3 comprises 13 residues. This chain's CDR3 is CASKPNRNTEAFF. CDR3 nucleotides: TGTGCCAGCAAACCCAATAGGAACACTGAAGCTTTCTTT.

V is TRBV7-9 and J is TRBJ2-3; 8 nucleotides line up with TRBD1. This CDR3 has 17 residues. Losses at the gene ends were 5 bases for V and 2 bases for J; bases not matched to a gene: 12. CDR1 is SEHNR and CDR2 is FQNEAQ in the germline V gene (reference sequence). The chain's CDR3 is CASSQTPTGASTDTQYF. The CDR3 nucleotides read TGTGCCAGCAGCCAGACTCCGACAGGGGCATCCACAGATACGCAGTATTTT. Using reference TRBV7-9 and TRBJ2-3 for the parts outside the CDR3, the full variable domain is DTGVSQNPRHKITKRGQNVTFRCDPISEHNRLYWYRQTLGQGPEFLTYFQNEAQLEKSRLLSDRFSAERPKGSFSTLEIQRTEQGDSAMYLCASSQTPTGASTDTQYFGPGTRLTVL.

CDR3 in amino acids: CATSNSFGGRAYNEQFF. Written as DNA, the CDR3 is TGTGCCACCAGCAATTCGTTTGGGGGCCGTGCCTACAATGAGCAGTTCTTC. V and J are TRBV15 and TRBJ2-1; D possibly corresponds to TRBD1 (6 bases). CDR3 length: 17 residues. V gave up 4 bases and J gave up 2 bases, with 18 bases separating them. Germline CDR1 and CDR2: LNHNV and YYDKDF (reference sequence). Drawing the rest from reference TRBV15 and TRBJ2-1, the complete variable domain is DAMVIQNPRYQVTQFGKPVTLSCSQTLNHNVMYWYQQKSSQAPKLLFHYYDKDFNNEADTPDNFQSRRPNTSFCFLDIRSPGLGDTAMYLCATSNSFGGRAYNEQFFGPGTRLTVL.

The V call is TRBV11-2, the J call TRBJ1-1; D is ambiguous. V was clipped by 3 bases and J by 1 base, with 6 bases between them. The CDR3 covers 13 residues. Per germline, CDR1 SGHAT and CDR2 FQNNGV. This CDR3 is CASSFHQNTEAFF. CDR3 in DNA: TGTGCCAGCAGCTTTCACCAGAACACTGAAGCTTTCTTT.

A remark on this clonotype: One junction end does not reproduce the germline sequence, and a read error may be involved. This sequence joins TRBV7-2 and TRBJ1-2; 7 bases fit TRBD1. The CDR3 covers 16 residues. Germline-derived CDR1 and CDR2 are SGHTA and FQGNSA. The CDR3 loop reads CANSLGQVRPLDGYTF. The CDR3 nucleotides read TGTGCCAACAGCTTAGGACAGGTTAGGCCTTTAGATGGCTACACCTTC. Filled out from reference TRBV7-2 and TRBJ1-2, the complete variable domain reads GAGVSQSPSNKVTEKGKDVELRCDPISGHTALYWYRQSLGQGLEFLIYFQGNSAPDKSGLPSDRFSAERTGGSVSTLTIQRTQQEDSAVYLCANSLGQVRPLDGYTFGSGTRLTVV.

The V gene is TRBV6-6, the J gene TRBJ1-2; TRBD1 is a possible D gene (5 bases). Germline V gene sequence: CDR1 MNHNY, CDR2 SVGAGI (reference sequence). V was shortened by 7 bases and J by 3 bases, with 18 bases between the two germline ends. The CDR3 consists of 15 residues. The CDR3 is CASKEGSSRDYGYTF. DNA for the CDR3: TGTGCCAGCAAGGAGGGGAGTAGTAGGGACTATGGCTACACCTTC.

In its sample, this clonotype was seen a few times. J is TRBJ2-7 and V is TRBV14; 10 nucleotides agree with TRBD1. Per the germline V gene, CDR1 is SGHDN and CDR2 is FVKESK. This CDR3 is built from 15 residues. J was trimmed by 5 bases and V by 4 bases; bases with no gene match: 8. This chain's CDR3 is CASSLLGQGNHEQYF. The CDR3 DNA is TGTGCCAGCAGCCTATTGGGACAGGGGAACCACGAGCAGTACTTC.

This clonotype showed up just a few times. The gene calls are TRBV6-2 or TRBV6-3 and TRBJ2-3, with D possibly matching TRBD2 (6 bases). The CDR3 runs 15 residues. CDR1 and CDR2 (germline): MNHEY, SVGEGT. V gave up 4 bases and J gave up 4 bases, with 15 bases separating them. The CDR3 DNA sequence: TGTGCCAGCAGTTCGCCGGGACTTACCGCAGATACGCAGTATTTT. Its translation: CASSSPGLTADTQYF.

This clonotype was found many times. This chain connects TRBV7-9 to TRBJ2-7; no clear D gene. V shed 6 bases and J shed 0 bases, with 6 bases lying between them. CDR3 size: 12 residues. The germline V gene has CDR1 SEHNR and CDR2 FQNEAQ (reference sequence). The CDR3 sequence: CASSSPSYEQYF. The CDR3 DNA is TGTGCCAGCAGTTCCCCCTCCTACGAGCAGTACTTC.

This clonotype was observed a handful of times. V is TRBV6-2 or TRBV6-3 and J is TRBJ1-4; D possibly corresponds to TRBD1 (5 bases). V lost 5 bases and J 4 bases, leaving 17 bases between the germline ends. Germline values: CDR1 MNHEY, CDR2 SVGEGT. CDR3 length: 16 residues. The CDR3 is CASSRSVEGINEKLFF. The CDR3 nucleotides read TGTGCCAGCAGTCGATCCGTCGAGGGGATTAATGAAAAACTGTTTTTT.

V is TRBV20-1 and J is TRBJ2-5, with D perhaps TRBD1 (6 bases). V was cut by 4 bases and J by 2 bases, with 17 bases left in between. In germline, CDR1 is DFQATT, CDR2 SNEGSKA (reference sequence). The CDR3 spans 15 residues. In DNA form, the CDR3 reads TGCAGTGCTATCCCTAGAATCAGGGGACAAGAGACCCAGTACTTC. Its protein is CSAIPRIRGQETQYF.

This clonotype has more than one count but fewer than ten. The chain combines TRBV29-1 with TRBJ1-5, with 7 bases aligning to TRBD1. After removal of 4 bases from V and 3 bases from J, the junction contained 3 bases not matched to a gene. The CDR3 sequence is 13 residues long. Germline values: CDR1 SQVTM, CDR2 ANQGSEA. This CDR3 is CSVGDRDNQPQHF. DNA of the CDR3: TGCAGCGTTGGAGACAGGGACAATCAGCCCCAGCATTTT.

The rearrangement uses TRBV7-9 and TRBJ2-4, with unresolved D. The germline V and J ends were trimmed by 5 bases and 3 bases, with 14 bases remaining between them. Per germline, CDR1 SEHNR and CDR2 FQNEAQ (reference sequence). The length of the CDR3 is 15 residues. The CDR3: CASSVGPDGKNIQYF. The CDR3 bases are TGTGCCAGCAGCGTCGGGCCTGATGGCAAAAACATTCAGTACTTC.

The chain combines TRBV4-3 with TRBJ2-7; no definite D call. V shed 0 bases and J shed 3 bases, with 6 bases lying between them. In germline, CDR1 is LGHNA, CDR2 YSLEER. This CDR3 spans 13 amino acids. For the CDR3, the DNA is TGCGCCAGCAGCCAAGAGCCTGTCTACGAGCAGTACTTC. This translates into CASSQEPVYEQYF.

The chain combines TRBV20-1 with TRBJ2-7; D possibly corresponds to TRBD2 (6 bases). Trimming stripped 3 bases from V and 7 bases from J, with 16 bases between. CDR3 length equals 13 residues. Germline V CDR1 and CDR2: DFQATT, SNEGSKA (reference sequence). This chain's CDR3 is CSARGTGLWEQYF. The CDR3 bases are TGCAGTGCTAGGGGGACTGGCCTGTGGGAGCAGTACTTC.

The chain employs TRBV7-9 and TRBJ2-7, with a weak D call TRBD2 (5 bases). TRBJ2-5 matches the DNA end more closely, so the J call is doubtful. CDR3 size: 12 residues. Germline values: CDR1 SEHNR, CDR2 FQNEAQ (reference sequence). This CDR3 reads CASSLKGRTQYF. CDR3 nucleotide sequence: TGTGCCAGCAGCTTGAAAGGGAGGACCCAGTACTTC.